These 17 T cell receptor beta chains originate from one sample sequenced in a study of T cell repertoires in cytomegalovirus infection. For these TCRs, the target antigens are not known. TCRdb reprocessed the reads via MiXCR and lists one record per CDR3 protein. The top ten clones hold over 12% of a sample with around 900,000 distinct CDR3 sequences, around 32% of them seen once. Sequencing was performed on cultured CD8+ T cells from PBMCs, taken from culture after CMV antigen stimulation. Receptor source: a human donor in good health (CMV status not recorded). Some clones in this sample may be carry-over from other donors' samples.

This clonotype occurred a few times. V is TRBV28 and J is TRBJ1-1, with 10 bases fitting TRBD1. Germline V CDR1 and CDR2: MDHEN, SYDVKM. This CDR3 is built from 15 residues. The V and J ends lost 5 bases and 1 base, in that order; junction bases with no gene match: 4. CDR3 sequence reads: CASSIRDRGNTEAFF. CDR3 nucleotide sequence: TGTGCCAGCAGTATCCGGGACAGGGGGAACACTGAAGCTTTCTTT.

A few counts support this clonotype. The chain recombines TRBV20-1 with TRBJ1-4; D remains ambiguous. The CDR3 consists of 16 residues. Trimming removed 3 bases at V and 0 bases at J, with 14 bases between. Germline CDR1 is DFQATT and CDR2 is SNEGSKA (reference sequence). The CDR3 here is CSASSRLRATNEKLFF. The CDR3 DNA sequence: TGCAGTGCTAGTTCCCGGTTGAGGGCAACTAATGAAAAACTGTTTTTT.

The genes are TRBV6-2 or TRBV6-3 and TRBJ2-1; D is unresolved. The V gene's germline CDR1 is MNHEY and CDR2 SVGEGT. This CDR3 comprises 13 residues. The V gene lost 1 base and the J gene lost 10 bases, with 11 bases spanning the gap. CDR3 nucleotide sequence: TGTGCCAGCAGTTACTTGGACCCGAGGGAGCAGTTCTTC. As protein: CASSYLDPREQFF.

The rearrangement joins TRBV7-6 to TRBJ2-1, with D unclear. Germline-derived CDR1 and CDR2 are SGHVS and FNYEAQ. This CDR3 has 13 amino acids. The V end was cut by 1 base, the J end by 10 bases, with 11 bases between. The CDR3 nucleotides read TGTGCCAGCAGCTTAGGTATAGGCTCGGAGCAGTTCTTC. Amino acids: CASSLGIGSEQFF.

The chain employs TRBV28 and TRBJ2-3, with D tentatively TRBD1 (5 bases). V was pared by 5 bases and J by 3 bases, with 12 bases between. Germline CDR1 reads MDHEN; CDR2 reads SYDVKM. This CDR3 spans 14 amino acids. The CDR3 loop is CASSPPKGTDTQYF. The CDR3 DNA follows: TGTGCCAGCAGTCCCCCCAAGGGGACAGATACGCAGTATTTT. The full variable domain, rest sourced from reference TRBV28 and TRBJ2-3, is DVKVTQSSRYLVKRTGEKVFLECVQDMDHENMFWYRQDPGLGLRLIYFSYDVKMKEKGDIPEGYSVSREKKERFSLILESASTNQTSMYLCASSPPKGTDTQYFGPGTRLTVL.

This chain links TRBV6-6 with TRBJ2-6, with D unresolved. The CDR3 is 15 amino acids. The V and J ends lost 5 bases and 4 bases respectively, with 12 bases between them. CDR1 MNHNY and CDR2 SVGAGI come from the germline V gene (reference sequence). The CDR3 is CASSPDPAGANVLTF. The CDR3 nucleotides are TGTGCCAGCAGTCCGGACCCGGCGGGGGCCAACGTCCTGACTTTC.

The sample holds a few counts of this clonotype. V gene TRBV6-1 combines with J gene TRBJ1-1; no definite D call. Between the trimmed V and J ends, which lost 5 bases and 4 bases, there was a span of 14 bases. The CDR3 runs 14 residues. Germline CDR1 is MNHNS and CDR2 is SASEGT. CDR3 amino acids: CASSSLGLVTEAFF. DNA for the CDR3: TGTGCCAGCAGTTCCCTTGGCCTTGTCACTGAAGCTTTCTTT.

The J gene is TRBJ1-2, the V gene TRBV7-8; D is uncertain. V dropped 4 bases and J dropped 6 bases, with 15 bases sitting between them. CDR1 is SGHVS and CDR2 is FQNEAQ in the germline V gene. There are 14 residues in the CDR3. CDR3 sequence: CASSSLPSRNGYTF. CDR3 DNA sequence: TGTGCCAGCAGCTCTCTCCCTTCCAGAAATGGCTACACCTTC.

V and J are TRBV4-3 and TRBJ1-1; a possible D gene is TRBD1 (5 bases). Germline V gives CDR1 LGHNA, CDR2 YSLEER. This CDR3 region has 15 residues. Trimming pared 1 base from V and 5 bases from J, leaving 14 bases between. The CDR3 sequence is CASSQAGRGVTEAFF. In DNA, the CDR3 is TGCGCCAGCAGCCAAGCCGGACGGGGGGTGACTGAAGCTTTCTTT.

The chain combines TRBV11-2 with TRBJ2-7; a possible D gene is TRBD1 (6 bases). V was pared by 5 bases and J by 4 bases, with 18 bases between. There are 15 residues in the CDR3. The germline V gene has CDR1 SGHAT and CDR2 FQNNGV. The CDR3: CASSPWQGTVYEQYV. In DNA, the CDR3 is TGTGCCAGCAGCCCCTGGCAGGGGACGGTTTACGAGCAGTACGTC.

This chain connects TRBV6-5 to TRBJ2-1; the D gene is possibly TRBD2 (6 bases). V lost 4 bases and J 0 bases, leaving 10 bases between the germline ends. This CDR3 comprises 15 residues. The germline gives CDR1 MNHEY, CDR2 SVGAGI. CDR3 coding DNA: TGTGCCAGCAGTTTGGAGGGATACTCCTACAATGAGCAGTTCTTC. Its translation: CASSLEGYSYNEQFF.

J is TRBJ2-1 and V is TRBV18; no firm D call. In germline, CDR1 is KGHSH, CDR2 LQKENI. The CDR3 runs 14 residues. The V end was cut by 5 bases, the J end by 1 base, with 9 bases between. Here the CDR3 reads CASSFTQSYNEQFF. The CDR3 coding sequence is TGTGCCAGCTCATTTACCCAGTCCTACAATGAGCAGTTCTTC.

V is TRBV5-4 and J is TRBJ1-5; a weak D match, TRBD1 (5 bases). The CDR3 loop spans 17 amino acids. V lost 0 bases, J lost 5 bases, and 18 bases lay in between. Germline CDR1 and CDR2: SGHNT and YYREEE (reference sequence). CDR3 in amino acids: CASSLVVVGPDDQPQHF. CDR3 nucleotides: TGTGCCAGCAGCTTGGTTGTTGTGGGGCCTGACGATCAGCCCCAGCATTTT.

This clonotype occurred many times. This chain connects TRBV7-6 to TRBJ2-1; 8 nucleotides agree with TRBD1. With 5 bases clipped from V and 0 bases from J, the junction kept 0 bases outside the gene matches. Per the germline V gene, CDR1 is SGHVS and CDR2 is FNYEAQ. The CDR3 is 14 residues long. The CDR3 nucleotides read TGTGCCAGCAGCGACAGGGGCTCCTACAATGAGCAGTTCTTC. This encodes CASSDRGSYNEQFF.

In nucleotides, the CDR3 is TGCGCCAGCAGCTTGGGGGGGACAGCCTATGGCTACACCTTC. Translating gives CASSLGGTAYGYTF. The J gene is TRBJ1-2, the V gene TRBV5-1; 7 nucleotides match TRBD1. CDR1 SGHRS and CDR2 YFSETQ come from the germline V gene. This CDR3 contains 14 residues. With 0 bases clipped from V and 4 bases from J, the junction kept 3 bases outside the gene matches.

The chain is built from TRBV12-3 or TRBV12-4 and TRBJ2-1; TRBD1 or TRBD2 may be the D gene (5 bases each). This CDR3 has 13 amino acids. Trimming stripped 7 bases from V and 9 bases from J, with 16 bases between. The CDR3 spells CASNDGTSGEQFF. The DNA of the CDR3 is TGTGCCAGCAATGACGGGACCTCGGGTGAGCAGTTCTTC.

The chain joins TRBV27 to TRBJ1-4; no clear D. V was shortened by 2 bases and J by 7 bases, with 11 bases between the two germline ends. CDR1 and CDR2 (germline): MNHEY, SMNVEV (reference sequence). This CDR3 has 14 residues. DNA of the CDR3: TGTGCCAGCAGTTTAGCGGGCTCGGGTGAAAAACTGTTTTTT. Its protein is CASSLAGSGEKLFF.